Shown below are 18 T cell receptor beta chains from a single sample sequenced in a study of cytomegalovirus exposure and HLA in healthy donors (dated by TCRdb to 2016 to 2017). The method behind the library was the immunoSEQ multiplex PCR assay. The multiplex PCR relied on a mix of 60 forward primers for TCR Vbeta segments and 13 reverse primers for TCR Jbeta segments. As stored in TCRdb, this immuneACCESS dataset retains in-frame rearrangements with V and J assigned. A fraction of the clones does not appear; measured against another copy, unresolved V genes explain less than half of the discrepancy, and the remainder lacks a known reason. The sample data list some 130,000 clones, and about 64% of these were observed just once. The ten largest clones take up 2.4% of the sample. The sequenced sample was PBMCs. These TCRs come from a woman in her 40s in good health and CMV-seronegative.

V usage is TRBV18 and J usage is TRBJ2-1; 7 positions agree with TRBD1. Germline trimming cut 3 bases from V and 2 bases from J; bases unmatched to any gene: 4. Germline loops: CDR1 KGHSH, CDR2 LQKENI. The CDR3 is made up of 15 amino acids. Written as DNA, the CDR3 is TGTGCCAGCTCACCCACCGGGACAGCCTACAATGAGCAGTTCTTC. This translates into CASSPTGTAYNEQFF.

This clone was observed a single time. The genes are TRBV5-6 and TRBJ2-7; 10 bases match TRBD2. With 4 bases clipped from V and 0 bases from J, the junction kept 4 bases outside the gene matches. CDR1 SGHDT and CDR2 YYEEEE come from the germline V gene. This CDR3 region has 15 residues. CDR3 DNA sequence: TGTGCCAGCAGCCCTGGACTAGCGGTCTCCTACGAGCAGTACTTC. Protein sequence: CASSPGLAVSYEQYF.

In nucleotides, the CDR3 is TGTGCCATCAGGCTTGACAGGGGCCGGGGCACAGATACGCAGTATTTT. This sequence encodes CAIRLDRGRGTDTQYF. The V gene is TRBV10-3, the J gene TRBJ2-3; the match to TRBD1 covers 8 bases. The germline V gene encodes CDR1 ENHRY and CDR2 SYGVKD. Trimming at V came to 6 bases and at J to 1 base, leaving 9 bases not matched to a gene. The CDR3 spans 16 residues.

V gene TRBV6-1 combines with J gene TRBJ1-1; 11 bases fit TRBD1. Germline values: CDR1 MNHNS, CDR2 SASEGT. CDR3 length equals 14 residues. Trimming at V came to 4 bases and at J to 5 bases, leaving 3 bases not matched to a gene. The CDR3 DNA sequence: TGTGCCAGCAGTGTGGGACAGGGGGGGACTGAAGCTTTCTTT. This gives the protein CASSVGQGGTEAFF.

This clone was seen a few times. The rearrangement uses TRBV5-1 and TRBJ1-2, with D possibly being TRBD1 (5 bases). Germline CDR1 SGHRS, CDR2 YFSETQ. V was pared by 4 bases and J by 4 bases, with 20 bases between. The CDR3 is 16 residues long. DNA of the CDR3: TGCGCCAGCAGCCCCCTCCCCGGGGGAGGAGGCTATGGCTACACCTTC. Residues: CASSPLPGGGGYGYTF.

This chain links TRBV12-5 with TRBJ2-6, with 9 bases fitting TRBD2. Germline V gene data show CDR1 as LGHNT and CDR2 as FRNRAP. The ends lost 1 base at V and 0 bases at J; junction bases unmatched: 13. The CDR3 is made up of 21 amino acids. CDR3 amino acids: CASGLARGLLAGRSGANVLTF. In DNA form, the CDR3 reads TGTGCTAGTGGTTTGGCTAGGGGTTTACTAGCGGGCCGCTCTGGGGCCAACGTCCTGACTTTC.

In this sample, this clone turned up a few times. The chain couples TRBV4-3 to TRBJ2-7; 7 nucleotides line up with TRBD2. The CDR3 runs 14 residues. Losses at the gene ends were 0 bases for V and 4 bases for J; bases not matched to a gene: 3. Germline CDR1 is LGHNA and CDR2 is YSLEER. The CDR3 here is CASSQDWGGYEQYF. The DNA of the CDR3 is TGCGCCAGCAGCCAAGACTGGGGAGGGTACGAGCAGTACTTC.

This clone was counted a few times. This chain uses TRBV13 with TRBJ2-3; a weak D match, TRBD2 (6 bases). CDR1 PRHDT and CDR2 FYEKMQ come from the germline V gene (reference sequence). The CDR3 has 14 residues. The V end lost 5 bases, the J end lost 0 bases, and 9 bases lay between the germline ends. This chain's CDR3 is CASSGGISTDTQYF. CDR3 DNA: TGTGCCAGCAGCGGCGGGATTAGCACAGATACGCAGTATTTT.

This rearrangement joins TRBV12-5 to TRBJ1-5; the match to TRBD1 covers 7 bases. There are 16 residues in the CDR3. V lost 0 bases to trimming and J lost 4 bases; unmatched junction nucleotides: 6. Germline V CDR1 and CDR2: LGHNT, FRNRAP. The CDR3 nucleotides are TGTGCTAGTGGTTTGGTACTACAGGGGAGGAATCAGCCCCAGCATTTT. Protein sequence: CASGLVLQGRNQPQHF. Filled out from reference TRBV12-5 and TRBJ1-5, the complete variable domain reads DARVTQTPRHKVTEMGQEVTMRCQPILGHNTVFWYRQTMMQGLELLAYFRNRAPLDDSGMPKDRFSAEMPDATLATLKIQPSEPRDSAVYFCASGLVLQGRNQPQHFGDGTRLSIL.

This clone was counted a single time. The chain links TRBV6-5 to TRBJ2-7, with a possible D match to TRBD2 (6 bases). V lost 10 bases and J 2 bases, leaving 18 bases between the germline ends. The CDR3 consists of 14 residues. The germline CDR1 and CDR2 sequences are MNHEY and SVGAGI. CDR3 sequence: CATMPLGGPYEQYF. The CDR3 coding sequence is TGTGCCACCATGCCTTTGGGGGGACCCTACGAGCAGTACTTC.

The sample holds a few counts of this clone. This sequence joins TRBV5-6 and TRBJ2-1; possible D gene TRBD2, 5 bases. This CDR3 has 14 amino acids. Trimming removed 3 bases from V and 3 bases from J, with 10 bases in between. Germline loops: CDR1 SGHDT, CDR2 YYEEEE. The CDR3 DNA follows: TGTGCCAGCAGCTCCCGGAGGAGCTACAATGAGCAGTTCTTC. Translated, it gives CASSSRRSYNEQFF.

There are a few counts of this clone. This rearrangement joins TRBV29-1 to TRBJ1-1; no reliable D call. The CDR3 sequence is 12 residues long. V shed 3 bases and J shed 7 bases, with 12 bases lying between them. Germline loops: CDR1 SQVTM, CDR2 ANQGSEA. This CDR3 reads CSVEGESREAFF. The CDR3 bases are TGCAGCGTTGAGGGCGAGTCTCGTGAAGCTTTCTTT.

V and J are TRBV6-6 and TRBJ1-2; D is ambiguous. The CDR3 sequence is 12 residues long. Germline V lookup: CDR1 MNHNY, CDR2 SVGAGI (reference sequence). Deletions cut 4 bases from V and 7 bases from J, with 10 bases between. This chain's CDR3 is CASSSSVSGYTF. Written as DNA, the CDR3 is TGTGCCAGCAGTTCGTCCGTGAGTGGCTACACCTTC.

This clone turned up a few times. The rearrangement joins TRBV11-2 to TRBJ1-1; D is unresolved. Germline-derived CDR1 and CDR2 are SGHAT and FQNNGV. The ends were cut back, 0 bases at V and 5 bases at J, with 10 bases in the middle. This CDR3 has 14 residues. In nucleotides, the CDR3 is TGTGCCAGCAGCTTAGAGATCCCGGGAACTGAAGCTTTCTTT. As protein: CASSLEIPGTEAFF.

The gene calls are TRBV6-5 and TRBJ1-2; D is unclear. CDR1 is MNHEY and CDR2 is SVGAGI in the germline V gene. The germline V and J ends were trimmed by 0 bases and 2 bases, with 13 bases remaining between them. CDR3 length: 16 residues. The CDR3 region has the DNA TGTGCCAGCAGTTACTCTACGGGGTCCCTGAACTATGGCTACACCTTC. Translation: CASSYSTGSLNYGYTF.

The CDR3, as DNA: TGCGCCAGCAGCCAAGATGGAACAGGTTCCAATCAGCCCCAGCATTTT. It translates to CASSQDGTGSNQPQHF. V gene TRBV4-3 combines with J gene TRBJ1-5; possibly TRBD1 for D (5 bases). The CDR3 extends over 16 amino acids. Trimming cost V 0 bases and J 3 bases, with 12 bases left between them. CDR1 is LGHNA and CDR2 is YSLEER in the germline V gene.

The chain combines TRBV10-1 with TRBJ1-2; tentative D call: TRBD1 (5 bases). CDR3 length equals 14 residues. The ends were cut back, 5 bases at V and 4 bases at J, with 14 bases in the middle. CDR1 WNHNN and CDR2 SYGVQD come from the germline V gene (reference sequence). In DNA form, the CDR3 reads TGCGCCAGCAGTCCCGGAGACAGTACCTATGGCTACACCTTC. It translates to CASSPGDSTYGYTF.

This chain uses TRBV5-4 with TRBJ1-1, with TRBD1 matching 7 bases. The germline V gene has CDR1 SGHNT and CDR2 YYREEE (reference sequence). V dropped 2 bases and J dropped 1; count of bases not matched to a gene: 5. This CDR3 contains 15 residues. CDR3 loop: CASSLQGRTNTEAFF. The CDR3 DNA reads TGTGCCAGCAGCTTACAGGGGAGGACGAACACTGAAGCTTTCTTT.